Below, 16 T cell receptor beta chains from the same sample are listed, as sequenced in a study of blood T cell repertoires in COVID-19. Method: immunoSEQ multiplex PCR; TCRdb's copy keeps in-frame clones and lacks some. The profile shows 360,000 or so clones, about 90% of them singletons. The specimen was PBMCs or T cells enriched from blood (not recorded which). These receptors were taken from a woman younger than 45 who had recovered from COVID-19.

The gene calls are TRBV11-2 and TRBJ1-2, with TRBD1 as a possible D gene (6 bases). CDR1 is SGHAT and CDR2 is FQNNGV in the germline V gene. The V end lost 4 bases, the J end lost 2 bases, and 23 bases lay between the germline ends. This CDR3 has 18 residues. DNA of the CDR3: TGTGCCAGCAGCTCTAGGGGGGGCAGGGAGGTAATAAACTATGGCTACACCTTC. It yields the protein CASSSRGGREVINYGYTF.

The CDR3 DNA follows: TGCGCCAGCAGCCAACAACAGGGGGCCCATCAGCCCCAGCATTTT. Translated, it gives CASSQQQGAHQPQHF. The chain couples TRBV4-1 to TRBJ1-5, with 9 bases fitting TRBD1. The CDR3 sequence is 15 residues long. V was pared by 2 bases and J by 5 bases, with 4 bases of the junction left unmatched. From germline, CDR1 is MGHRA and CDR2 YSYEKL.

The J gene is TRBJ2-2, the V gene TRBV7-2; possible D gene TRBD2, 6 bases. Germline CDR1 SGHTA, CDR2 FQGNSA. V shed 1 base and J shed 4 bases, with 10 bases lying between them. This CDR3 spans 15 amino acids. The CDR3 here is CASSLDGAGTGELFF. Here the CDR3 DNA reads TGTGCCAGCAGCTTAGATGGAGCGGGCACCGGGGAGCTGTTTTTT.

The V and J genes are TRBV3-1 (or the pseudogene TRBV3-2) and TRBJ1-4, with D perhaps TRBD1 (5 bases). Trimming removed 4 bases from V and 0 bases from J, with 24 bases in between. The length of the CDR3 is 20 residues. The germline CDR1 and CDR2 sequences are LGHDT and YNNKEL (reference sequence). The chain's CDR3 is CASSPPMADRVHPTNEKLFF. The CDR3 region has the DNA TGTGCCAGCAGCCCCCCAATGGCCGACAGAGTACATCCAACTAATGAAAAACTGTTTTTT.

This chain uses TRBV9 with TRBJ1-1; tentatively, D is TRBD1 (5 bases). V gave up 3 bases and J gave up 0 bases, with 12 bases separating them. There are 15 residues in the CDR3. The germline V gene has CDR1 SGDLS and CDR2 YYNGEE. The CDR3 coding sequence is TGTGCCAGCAGCGGAAAGGGGCAGATGAACACTGAAGCTTTCTTT. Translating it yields CASSGKGQMNTEAFF.

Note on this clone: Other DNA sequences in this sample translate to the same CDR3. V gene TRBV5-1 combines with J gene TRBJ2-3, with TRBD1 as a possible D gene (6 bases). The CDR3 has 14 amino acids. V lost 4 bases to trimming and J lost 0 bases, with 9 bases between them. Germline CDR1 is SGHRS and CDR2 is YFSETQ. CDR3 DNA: TGCGCCAGCAGCCTAGGACAGAGCACAGATACGCAGTATTTT. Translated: CASSLGQSTDTQYF. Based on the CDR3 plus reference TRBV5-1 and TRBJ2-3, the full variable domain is KAGVTQTPRYLIKTRGQQVTLSCSPISGHRSVSWYQQTPGQGLQFLFEYFSETQRNKGNFPGRFSGRQFSNSRSEMNVSTLELGDSALYLCASSLGQSTDTQYFGPGTRLTVL.

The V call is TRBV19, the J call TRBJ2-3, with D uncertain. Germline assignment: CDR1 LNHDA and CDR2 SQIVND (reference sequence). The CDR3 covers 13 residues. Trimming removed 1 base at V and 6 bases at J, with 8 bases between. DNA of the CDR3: TGTGCCAGTAGTATAGGACCCGGGGATACGCAGTATTTT. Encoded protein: CASSIGPGDTQYF.

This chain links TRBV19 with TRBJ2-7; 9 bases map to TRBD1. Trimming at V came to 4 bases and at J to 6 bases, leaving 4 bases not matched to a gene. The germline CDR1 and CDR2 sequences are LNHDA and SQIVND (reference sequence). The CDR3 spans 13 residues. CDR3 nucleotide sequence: TGTGCCAGTAGTACCCGACAGGGGGGCGAGCAGTACTTC. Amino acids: CASSTRQGGEQYF.

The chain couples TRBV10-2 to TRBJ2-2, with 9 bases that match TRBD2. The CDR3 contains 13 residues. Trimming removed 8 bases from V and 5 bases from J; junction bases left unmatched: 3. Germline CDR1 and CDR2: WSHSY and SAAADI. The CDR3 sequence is CASVAGETGELFF. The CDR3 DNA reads TGCGCCAGCGTAGCGGGAGAAACCGGGGAGCTGTTTTTT.

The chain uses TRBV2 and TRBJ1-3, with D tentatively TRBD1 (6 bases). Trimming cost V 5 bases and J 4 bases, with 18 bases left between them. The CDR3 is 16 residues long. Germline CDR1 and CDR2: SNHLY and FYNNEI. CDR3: CASSPSLQGLGNTIYF. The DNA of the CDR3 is TGTGCCAGCAGTCCGTCTCTACAGGGCTTGGGAAACACCATATATTTT.

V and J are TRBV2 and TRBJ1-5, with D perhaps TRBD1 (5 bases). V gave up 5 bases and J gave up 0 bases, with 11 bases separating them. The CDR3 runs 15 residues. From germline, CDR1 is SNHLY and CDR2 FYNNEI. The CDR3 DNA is TGTGCCAGCAGTTGGACATACCCTAGCAATCAGCCCCAGCATTTT. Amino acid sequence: CASSWTYPSNQPQHF.

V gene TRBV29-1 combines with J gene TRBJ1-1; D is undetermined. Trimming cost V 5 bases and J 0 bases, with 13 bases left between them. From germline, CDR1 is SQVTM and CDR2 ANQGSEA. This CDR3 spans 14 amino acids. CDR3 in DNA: TGCAGCGTTCAGGTCGGCGTGATGAACACTGAAGCTTTCTTT. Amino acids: CSVQVGVMNTEAFF.

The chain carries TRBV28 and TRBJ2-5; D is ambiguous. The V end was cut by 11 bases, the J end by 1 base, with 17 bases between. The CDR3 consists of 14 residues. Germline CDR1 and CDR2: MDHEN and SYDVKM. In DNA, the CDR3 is TGTGCCTCTGGAGTAGTGGGTTCCCAAGAGACCCAGTACTTC. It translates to CASGVVGSQETQYF.

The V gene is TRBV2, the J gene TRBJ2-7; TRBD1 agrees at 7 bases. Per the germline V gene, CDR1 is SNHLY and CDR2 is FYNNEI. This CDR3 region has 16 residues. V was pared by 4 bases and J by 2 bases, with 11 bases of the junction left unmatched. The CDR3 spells CASSVVTGTEAYEQYF. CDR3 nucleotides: TGTGCCAGCAGTGTAGTAACCGGGACAGAAGCCTACGAGCAGTACTTC.

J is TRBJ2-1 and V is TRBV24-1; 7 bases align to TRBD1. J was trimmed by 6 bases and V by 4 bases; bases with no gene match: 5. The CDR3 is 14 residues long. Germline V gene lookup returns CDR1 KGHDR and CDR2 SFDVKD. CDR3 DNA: TGTGCCACCAGTGAAGTGGACAGGTCCAATGAGCAGTTCTTC. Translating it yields CATSEVDRSNEQFF.

Written as DNA, the CDR3 is TGTGCCTGGAGTGTGGGCCTTGGGGGGGTACCCTACAATGAGCAGTTCTTC. This codes for CAWSVGLGGVPYNEQFF. The chain employs TRBV30 and TRBJ2-1, with 7 nucleotides matching TRBD2. The CDR3 is 17 amino acids. The germline V gene encodes CDR1 GTSNPN and CDR2 SVGIG (reference sequence). Trimming at V came to 0 bases and at J to 2 bases, leaving 10 bases not matched to a gene.